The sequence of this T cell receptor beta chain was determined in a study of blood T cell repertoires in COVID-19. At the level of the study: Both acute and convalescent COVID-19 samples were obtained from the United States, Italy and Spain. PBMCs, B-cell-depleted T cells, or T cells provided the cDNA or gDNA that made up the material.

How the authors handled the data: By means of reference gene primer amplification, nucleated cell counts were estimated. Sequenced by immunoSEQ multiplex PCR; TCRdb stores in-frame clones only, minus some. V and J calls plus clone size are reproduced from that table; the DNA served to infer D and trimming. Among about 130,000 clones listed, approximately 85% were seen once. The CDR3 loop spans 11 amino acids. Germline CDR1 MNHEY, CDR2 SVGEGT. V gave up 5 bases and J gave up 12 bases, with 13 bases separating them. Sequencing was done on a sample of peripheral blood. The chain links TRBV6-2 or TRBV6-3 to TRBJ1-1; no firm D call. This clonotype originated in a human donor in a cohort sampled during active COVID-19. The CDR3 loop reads CASSAGRRTFF. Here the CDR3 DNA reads TGTGCCAGCAGTGCGGGGAGGAGAACTTTCTTT.